A selection of T cell receptor beta chains follows, all from one sample in a study of OX40 agonist ivuxolimab in advanced cancers. The repertoire was sequenced with immunoSEQ multiplex PCR; TCRdb's copy has only in-frame clones and lacks some. The repertoire holds 50,000 to 65,000 clones, with around 86% as singletons. The sample consisted of CD4+ or CD8+ T cells sorted from blood, taken in a trial of the OX40 agonist ivuxolimab. The receptors were gathered from an adult with an advanced solid tumor such as melanoma, head and neck, liver or kidney cancer. Each CDR3 is given with its conserved first and last residue. The order of the fields is D gene, clone size, V gene, J gene, CDR3 protein, CDR3 DNA. The D gene is left open where the match is weak. Expanded clones get a size class; other rows say once, few or many, or leave the size out.

.	.	TRBV28	TRBJ1-2	CASLDQSWGYTF	TGTGCCAGCCTGGATCAGTCGTGGGGCTACACCTTC
.	.	TRBV20-1	TRBJ1-2	CSASLFGGYTF	TGCAGTGCTAGTCTTTTCGGTGGCTACACCTTC
.	.	TRBV6-5	TRBJ2-1	CASSYQGRQVNEQFF	TGTGCCAGCAGTTACCAGGGGCGCCAGGTCAATGAGCAGTTCTTC
TRBD1	.	TRBV18	TRBJ2-1	CASSAAGTGGYNEQFF	TGTGCCAGCTCAGCAGCGGGGACAGGGGGCTACAATGAGCAGTTCTTC
TRBD2	.	TRBV27	TRBJ2-1	CASSPPGLAGRNEQFF	TGTGCCAGCAGTCCTCCGGGACTAGCGGGGAGAAATGAGCAGTTCTTC
.	.	TRBV14	TRBJ1-2	CASSQTKGGYGYTF	TGTGCCAGCAGCCAGACGAAGGGAGGGTATGGCTACACCTTC
.	.	TRBV5-5	TRBJ1-1	CASSLEDITEAFF	TGTGCCAGCAGCCTGGAGGATATCACTGAAGCTTTCTTT
TRBD1	.	TRBV7-2	TRBJ2-7	CASSRDRKGPYEQYF	TGTGCCAGCAGCAGGGACAGGAAAGGGCCCTACGAGCAGTACTTC
.	.	TRBV7-2	TRBJ2-3	CASSFGTDTQYF	TGTGCCAGCAGCTTTGGAACAGATACGCAGTATTTT
TRBD2	.	TRBV15	TRBJ2-3	CATSGLAGGVDTQYF	TGTGCCACCAGCGGTTTAGCGGGGGGGGTAGATACGCAGTATTTT
TRBD2	.	TRBV9	TRBJ2-5	CASSAGLAVQETQYF	TGTGCCAGCAGCGCGGGACTAGCGGTACAAGAGACCCAGTACTTC
.	once	TRBV23-1	TRBJ1-1	CASRLGRVITEAFF	TGCGCCAGCAGACTGGGCAGGGTCATCACTGAAGCTTTCTTT
.	.	TRBV2	TRBJ1-2	CASSVSPVYGYTF	TGTGCCAGCAGTGTTTCACCGGTCTATGGCTACACCTTC
.	.	TRBV11-3	TRBJ2-1	CASSFSTSRRNEQFF	TGTGCCAGCAGCTTTAGTACTAGCCGGCGGAATGAGCAGTTCTTC
TRBD2	.	TRBV4-1	TRBJ2-7	CASSQDQTSGRYEQYF	TGCGCCAGCAGCCAAGATCAGACTAGCGGGAGATACGAGCAGTACTTC
.	.	TRBV5-6	TRBJ2-7	CASSLADGFYEQYF	TGTGCCAGCAGCTTAGCAGACGGCTTCTACGAGCAGTACTTC
.	.	TRBV5-4	TRBJ1-1	CASSLADRSLAREAFF	TGTGCCAGCAGCTTGGCTGACAGGTCCCTCGCTCGAGAAGCTTTCTTT
.	.	TRBV5-1	TRBJ2-4	CASSLADVAQSTKNIQYF	TGCGCCAGCAGCTTGGCCGATGTAGCGCAGTCAACCAAAAACATTCAGTACTTC
.	.	TRBV10-3	TRBJ1-1	CAISDPGRENTEAFF	TGTGCCATCAGTGACCCCGGAAGGGAGAACACTGAAGCTTTCTTT
TRBD1	.	TRBV29-1	TRBJ1-4	CSVWQGGGKLFF	TGCAGCGTTTGGCAGGGGGGGGGAAAACTGTTTTTT
TRBD2	.	TRBV14	TRBJ2-3	CASSQPPGLAGDTQYF	TGTGCCAGCAGCCAGCCCCCGGGACTAGCGGGGGATACGCAGTATTTT
TRBD1	.	TRBV5-1	TRBJ1-1	CASSRTTDRTFTEAFF	TGCGCCAGCAGCCGCACAACGGACAGGACCTTTACTGAAGCTTTCTTT
TRBD1	.	TRBV6-5	TRBJ2-3	CASSLRQGAEDTQYF	TGTGCCAGCAGTTTAAGACAGGGGGCGGAAGATACGCAGTATTTT
TRBD2	.	TRBV6-1	TRBJ2-1	CASSGQGLAGGEQFF	TGTGCCAGCAGTGGACAGGGACTAGCGGGGGGAGAGCAGTTCTTC
.	.	TRBV5-1	TRBJ1-1	CASSFGRVAEAFF	TGCGCCAGCAGCTTCGGCAGGGTGGCTGAAGCTTTCTTT
.	.	TRBV28	TRBJ2-1	CASSWRNEQFF	TGTGCCAGCAGTTGGAGAAATGAGCAGTTCTTC
.	once	TRBV18	TRBJ2-1	CASSRSRWNSSYNEQFF	TGTGCCAGCTCACGTTCTCGGTGGAATAGCTCCTACAATGAGCAGTTCTTC
.	.	TRBV5-1	TRBJ1-4	CASSSGTVTNEKLFF	TGCGCCAGCAGCTCCGGGACGGTGACTAATGAAAAACTGTTTTTT
.	.	TRBV29-1	TRBJ1-4	CSARLGGNEKLFF	TGCAGCGCACGACTTGGAGGGAATGAAAAACTGTTTTTT
.	.	TRBV2	TRBJ1-5	CASSGWGGASNQPQHF	TGTGCCAGCAGTGGTTGGGGGGGCGCTTCCAATCAGCCCCAGCATTTT
.	.	TRBV28	TRBJ1-5	CASKALNQPQHF	TGTGCCAGCAAGGCCCTCAATCAGCCCCAGCATTTT
.	few	TRBV6-5	TRBJ1-5	CASSSGDSRPQHF	TGTGCCAGCAGTTCTGGGGATTCGCGGCCCCAGCATTTT
TRBD1	.	TRBV28	TRBJ1-1	CASRDRANTEAFF	TGTGCCAGCAGAGACAGGGCTAACACTGAAGCTTTCTTT
.	few	TRBV28	TRBJ2-3	CASSLRTADFTDTQYF	TGTGCCAGCAGTTTAAGGACCGCGGATTTCACAGATACGCAGTATTTT
.	.	TRBV9	TRBJ1-4	CASSDTGRGATNEKLFF	TGTGCCAGCAGCGACACAGGGCGGGGGGCAACTAATGAAAAACTGTTTTTT
.	.	TRBV28	TRBJ2-7	CASSLPPVSYEQYF	TGTGCCAGCAGTTTACCGCCTGTGTCCTACGAGCAGTACTTC
.	.	TRBV23-1	TRBJ1-4	CASSQSSRSRRLEKLFF	TGCGCCAGCAGTCAATCGTCGCGCAGCCGACGACTTGAAAAACTGTTTTTT
.	.	TRBV20-1	TRBJ1-2	CSARLPYGYTF	TGCAGTGCTAGATTACCTTATGGCTACACCTTC
.	.	TRBV6-1	TRBJ2-3	CASREGRSTDTQYF	TGTGCCAGCAGAGAAGGTCGGTCCACAGATACGCAGTATTTT
TRBD1	few	TRBV30	TRBJ1-1	CAWSGTGLEAFF	TGTGCCTGGAGTGGGACAGGGCTTGAAGCTTTCTTT
TRBD2	.	TRBV5-4	TRBJ2-5	CASSSVGMTSGETQYF	TGTGCCAGCAGTTCTGTCGGGATGACTAGCGGTGAGACCCAGTACTTC
TRBD2	.	TRBV2	TRBJ2-3	CASSEERGTTDTQYF	TGTGCCAGCAGTGAAGAGCGGGGGACCACAGATACGCAGTATTTT
.	.	TRBV6-1	TRBJ1-1	CASSEYDGGNTEAFF	TGTGCCAGCAGTGAATACGACGGAGGGAACACTGAAGCTTTCTTT
TRBD2	once	TRBV18	TRBJ2-1	CASSPKTSGNEQFF	TGTGCCAGCTCACCAAAAACTAGCGGGAATGAGCAGTTCTTC
.	.	TRBV5-4	TRBJ2-3	CASSRSGRDTDTQYF	TGTGCCAGCAGTCGTTCCGGGAGAGACACAGATACGCAGTATTTT
TRBD1	.	TRBV7-9	TRBJ1-2	CASSWGQAGWSYGYTF	TGTGCCAGCAGCTGGGGACAGGCTGGGTGGTCCTATGGCTACACCTTC
TRBD2	.	TRBV4-3	TRBJ2-1	CASSQLSGGSSYNEQFF	TGCGCCAGCAGCCAGCTTAGCGGGGGTAGCTCCTACAATGAGCAGTTCTTC
.	.	TRBV10-2	TRBJ1-5	CASSDVTDDQPQHF	TGCGCCAGCAGTGACGTCACAGATGATCAGCCCCAGCATTTT
.	.	TRBV28	TRBJ1-5	CASSSGQLNQPQHF	TGTGCCAGCAGTTCTGGGCAGCTGAATCAGCCCCAGCATTTT